The rows below give T cell receptor beta chains drawn from one sample of a study of CD8 T cells in Susac syndrome. TCRdb called the immunoSEQ multiplex PCR reads again in MiXCR, with one record for every CDR3 protein. Of about 150,000 distinct CDR3 sequences listed, around 95% are singletons. The sample was CD8+ T cells from PBMCs. These receptors all come from a human donor with multiple sclerosis. Each CDR3 is given with its conserved first and last residue. D genes are given only for firm matches. Clone size is not always given. Where it is, it says once, few, many or a class for expanded clones.

V	J	D	size	CDR3	DNA
TRBV29-1	TRBJ2-3	TRBD1	NA	CSVVRDSYNTDTQYF	TGCAGCGTGGTCCGGGACAGTTATAACACAGATACGCAGTATTTT
TRBV5-4	TRBJ2-7	NA	NA	CASSYPGLSYEQYF	TGTGCCAGCAGCTACCCGGGACTCTCGTACGAGCAGTACTTC
TRBV11-2	TRBJ2-5	TRBD2	NA	CASSLAAGGLKTQYF	TGTGCCAGCAGCTTAGCAGCGGGGGGGCTGAAGACCCAGTACTTC
TRBV5-5	TRBJ2-6	TRBD2	NA	CASIHTEPGLTLSGANVLTF	TGTGCCAGCATCCATACCGAACCGGGACTAACCCTCTCTGGGGCCAACGTCCTGACTTTC
TRBV29-1	TRBJ2-1	TRBD1	NA	CSAVGQATSSYNEQFF	TGCAGCGCCGTTGGACAGGCCACGAGCTCCTACAATGAGCAGTTCTTC
TRBV19	TRBJ2-5	NA	NA	CASSPLALQDQETQYF	TGTGCCAGTAGTCCCCTAGCATTACAGGACCAAGAGACCCAGTACTTC
TRBV15	TRBJ1-5	TRBD1	NA	CATSRDFGGGQQPQHF	TGTGCCACCAGCAGAGATTTCGGAGGGGGCCAGCAGCCCCAGCATTTT
TRBV13	TRBJ1-5	NA	NA	CASSFGGAHQPQHF	TGTGCCAGCAGCTTCGGGGGGGCGCATCAGCCCCAGCATTTT
TRBV7-9	TRBJ2-1	NA	NA	CASSFRGPNEQFF	TGTGCCAGCAGCTTCCGCGGACCCAATGAGCAGTTCTTC
TRBV20-1	TRBJ2-7	NA	NA	CSAGQQGYEQYF	TGCAGTGCAGGGCAGCAGGGCTACGAGCAGTACTTC
TRBV13	TRBJ2-1	NA	NA	CASSLPARGLNEQFF	TGTGCCAGCAGCTTACCCGCCAGGGGTCTCAATGAGCAGTTCTTC
TRBV7-8	TRBJ1-1	TRBD1	NA	CASSLGWGTGEGFRPSTEAFF	TGTGCCAGCAGCTTAGGTTGGGGGACAGGGGAAGGATTCAGACCAAGCACTGAAGCTTTCTTT
TRBV13	TRBJ2-1	TRBD2	NA	CASSLSSSGGEDEQFF	TGTGCCAGCAGCTTAAGCTCTAGCGGGGGGGAGGATGAGCAGTTCTTC
TRBV28	TRBJ2-1	NA	NA	CASSLRGMDEQFF	TGTGCCAGCAGTTTAAGGGGGATGGATGAGCAGTTCTTC
TRBV29-1	TRBJ1-1	NA	NA	CSAFPGGVNTEAFF	TGCAGCGCATTCCCGGGGGGGGTGAACACTGAAGCTTTCTTT
TRBV29-1	TRBJ1-2	NA	NA	CSADMAPNYGYTF	TGCAGTGCTGACATGGCCCCCAACTATGGCTACACCTTC
TRBV27	TRBJ2-7	TRBD1	NA	CASWDSPYEQYF	TGTGCCAGTTGGGACAGCCCCTACGAGCAGTACTTC
TRBV27	TRBJ1-2	NA	NA	CASSSRTTYGYTF	TGTGCCAGCAGTTCACGCACTACCTATGGCTACACCTTC
TRBV29-1	TRBJ2-1	NA	NA	CSELRSGEQFF	TGCAGCGAGCTGAGAAGCGGAGAGCAGTTCTTC
TRBV9	TRBJ2-7	NA	NA	CASSVEDPAYEQYF	TGTGCCAGCAGCGTAGAGGACCCCGCCTACGAGCAGTACTTC
TRBV7-2	TRBJ2-3	TRBD2	NA	CASSPTGVAGGREYF	TGTGCCAGCAGCCCCACGGGAGTGGCGGGGGGGCGGGAGTATTTT
TRBV30	TRBJ2-3	NA	NA	CAWSVQQGRAIDTQYF	TGTGCCTGGAGTGTACAGCAGGGGAGGGCGATAGATACGCAGTATTTT
TRBV3-1	TRBJ2-5	TRBD1	NA	CASSPLIQGTGETQYF	TGTGCCAGCAGCCCGCTAATACAGGGGACAGGGGAGACCCAGTACTTC
TRBV30	TRBJ2-1	NA	NA	CAWSVITPRSEQFF	TGTGCCTGGAGTGTAATAACCCCAAGGAGTGAGCAGTTCTTC
TRBV6-1	TRBJ2-3	TRBD2	NA	CASSEMGLAASTDTQYF	TGTGCCAGCAGTGAAATGGGACTAGCGGCAAGCACAGATACGCAGTATTTT
TRBV29-1	TRBJ2-1	NA	NA	CSVDSYYNEQFF	TGCAGCGTAGACAGCTACTACAATGAGCAGTTCTTC
TRBV27	TRBJ2-7	NA	NA	CASSFRETYEQYF	TGTGCCAGCAGTTTCCGGGAGACCTACGAGCAGTACTTC
TRBV24-1	TRBJ2-5	NA	NA	CATSDPRIPQETQYF	TGTGCCACCAGTGACCCCCGCATCCCGCAAGAGACCCAGTACTTC
TRBV6-5	TRBJ2-1	NA	NA	CASSYTEEYNEQFF	TGTGCCAGCAGTTACACGGAAGAGTACAATGAGCAGTTCTTC
TRBV9	TRBJ2-3	TRBD1	once	CASSVGFSGTGGTDTQYF	TGTGCCAGCAGCGTAGGGTTTTCGGGGACAGGGGGCACAGATACGCAGTATTTT
TRBV12-3/TRBV12-4	TRBJ1-2	TRBD1	NA	CASSSASEGQHYGYTF	TGTGCCAGCAGTTCGGCGTCCGAGGGACAGCACTATGGCTACACCTTC
TRBV27	TRBJ1-1	NA	NA	CASSLSDQGNTEAFF	TGTGCCAGCAGTTTATCTGACCAGGGGAACACTGAAGCTTTCTTT
TRBV11-2	TRBJ1-6	TRBD1	NA	CASSLARRVGTGASPLHF	TGTGCCAGCAGCTTAGCCCGGAGGGTCGGGACAGGGGCTTCACCCCTCCACTTT
TRBV2	TRBJ2-5	NA	once	CASSERGQETQYF	TGTGCCAGCAGTGAAAGGGGTCAAGAGACCCAGTACTTC
TRBV20-1	TRBJ2-1	TRBD2	NA	CSETSGGVGNEQFF	TGCAGTGAGACTAGCGGGGGGGTAGGCAATGAGCAGTTCTTC
TRBV6-4	TRBJ1-6	NA	once	CASSEGLMSPLHF	TGTGCCAGCAGTGAGGGACTTATGTCACCCCTCCACTTT
TRBV2	TRBJ2-3	TRBD1	NA	CASSEVRDRVKDTQYF	TGTGCCAGCAGTGAAGTCCGGGACAGGGTGAAAGATACGCAGTATTTT
TRBV20-1	TRBJ2-7	NA	NA	CSARDPGDRSEQYF	TGCAGTGCTAGAGATCCGGGGGACCGAAGCGAGCAGTACTTC
TRBV27	TRBJ1-2	TRBD1	NA	CASSGDSGYGYTF	TGTGCCAGCAGCGGGGACAGCGGCTATGGCTACACCTTC
TRBV7-9	TRBJ2-1	TRBD2	NA	CASSLVAGASSYNEQFF	TGTGCCAGCAGCTTAGTAGCGGGAGCTAGCTCCTACAATGAGCAGTTCTTC
TRBV4-1	TRBJ2-7	NA	NA	CASSQVPGAYEQYF	TGCGCCAGCAGCCAAGTCCCCGGCGCCTACGAGCAGTACTTC
TRBV7-9	TRBJ2-6	NA	NA	CATERAGFSGANVLTF	TGTGCCACCGAGAGGGCAGGATTCTCTGGGGCCAACGTCCTGACTTTC
TRBV28	TRBJ2-4	TRBD1	once	CASSPDRQGTIQYF	TGTGCCAGCAGTCCCGATCGACAGGGTACCATTCAGTACTTC
TRBV5-1	TRBJ1-1	TRBD1	NA	CASSLEGTGTVNTEAFF	TGCGCCAGCAGCTTGGAGGGGACAGGGACGGTGAACACTGAAGCTTTCTTT
TRBV15	TRBJ2-5	NA	NA	CATSRSPRVIETQYF	TGTGCCACCAGCAGATCCCCCCGGGTGATAGAGACCCAGTACTTC
TRBV12-3/TRBV12-4	TRBJ1-2	TRBD1	NA	CASTLGTGKGYTF	TGTGCCAGCACCCTAGGGACAGGGAAAGGCTACACCTTC
TRBV18	TRBJ2-7	NA	NA	CASSPRGQSTPYEQYF	TGTGCCAGCTCACCCCGAGGACAGTCGACCCCCTACGAGCAGTACTTC
TRBV11-2	TRBJ2-1	NA	NA	CASSYLSFEQFF	TGTGCCAGCAGCTATTTATCTTTTGAGCAGTTCTTC
TRBV20-1	TRBJ2-5	TRBD2	NA	CSARTSGKAQETQYF	TGCAGTGCTAGGACTAGCGGGAAAGCCCAAGAGACCCAGTACTTC
TRBV20-1	TRBJ2-1	NA	NA	CSARDQGYEQFF	TGCAGTGCTAGAGATCAGGGGTATGAGCAGTTCTTC
TRBV20-1	TRBJ1-3	NA	NA	CSSGAAGNTIYF	TGCAGCTCTGGAGCGGCTGGAAACACCATATATTTT
TRBV7-8	TRBJ1-1	NA	NA	CASSAPVRGPDTEAFF	TGTGCCAGCAGCGCTCCCGTCAGAGGGCCGGACACTGAAGCTTTCTTT
TRBV2	TRBJ1-3	NA	NA	CASRGLETGNTIYF	TGTGCCAGCAGGGGGCTAGAGACTGGAAACACCATATATTTT
TRBV9	TRBJ2-3	NA	NA	CASSVGRGDTQYF	TGTGCCAGCAGCGTAGGTAGAGGTGATACGCAGTATTTT
TRBV5-6	TRBJ1-1	NA	NA	CASSRARGTEAFF	TGTGCCAGCAGCAGGGCCCGGGGGACTGAAGCTTTCTTT
TRBV27	TRBJ2-2	NA	NA	CASSFYPGIATGELFF	TGTGCCAGCAGTTTTTACCCGGGAATAGCCACCGGGGAGCTGTTTTTT
TRBV12-3/TRBV12-4	TRBJ2-7	NA	NA	CASSHPLGYEQYF	TGTGCCAGCAGCCACCCCCTGGGCTACGAGCAGTACTTC
TRBV29-1	TRBJ2-3	NA	NA	CSVELGAKDTQYF	TGCAGCGTTGAACTGGGGGCCAAGGATACGCAGTATTTT
TRBV13	TRBJ2-2	TRBD1	NA	CASRLSGTDNTGELFF	TGTGCCAGCAGGCTTTCGGGGACAGACAACACCGGGGAGCTGTTTTTT